Each of the 16 T cell receptor beta chains below was sequenced from the same sample in a study of blood T cells in healthy people across ages. Next came a second PCR, run for about 7 to 11 cycles, which used a sample-barcoded 5' primer along with a J-beta primer mix. One entry per CDR3 protein results from TCRdb running MiXCR on the 5' RACE reads. Here the sample spans about 1.4 million distinct CDR3 sequences, around 55% being singletons. Sequenced input: blood. These receptors were collected from a man younger than 35 in good health.

This clonotype was recorded a few times. V usage is TRBV6-5 and J usage is TRBJ2-7; D is ambiguous. Germline V gives CDR1 MNHEY, CDR2 SVGAGI. The CDR3 totals 13 residues. Between the trimmed V and J ends, which lost 2 bases and 5 bases, there was a span of 10 bases. The CDR3 reads CASSYKVVDEQYF. The CDR3 DNA is TGTGCCAGCAGTTACAAGGTTGTCGACGAGCAGTACTTC.

V gene TRBV6-2 or TRBV6-3 combines with J gene TRBJ2-7; D may be TRBD2 (7 bases). Matching the DNA end better, TRBJ2-5 makes the J call doubtful. CDR1 and CDR2 (germline): MNHEY, SVGEGT. The length of the CDR3 is 15 residues. The CDR3 is CASSRAGVTGETQYF. The CDR3 bases are TGTGCCAGCAGCAGGGCGGGGGTAACAGGGGAGACCCAGTACTTC.

This sequence joins TRBV20-1 and TRBJ2-1; TRBD2 matches at 13 bases. The length of the CDR3 is 13 residues. Unmatched junction bases numbered 4, after V lost 6 bases and J lost 8 bases. The germline gives CDR1 DFQATT, CDR2 SNEGSKA (reference sequence). CDR3 DNA sequence: TGCAGTGCGCGGACTAGCGGGAGCCATGAGCAGTTCTTC. This codes for CSARTSGSHEQFF.

This chain connects TRBV20-1 to TRBJ2-7, with a tentative D call TRBD1 (5 bases). The J call could be wrong; TRBJ2-5 is a better fit for the DNA end. Germline V CDR1 and CDR2: DFQATT, SNEGSKA (reference sequence). The CDR3 has 10 amino acids. The CDR3 nucleotides are TGCAGTGCTGCCCAGGGGACCCAGTACTTC. This encodes CSAAQGTQYF.

In nucleotides, the CDR3 is TGTGCCAGCAGTCAAACCCAGGGGGATACGCAGTATTTT. This encodes CASSQTQGDTQYF. The chain couples TRBV28 to TRBJ2-3, with D maybe TRBD1 (6 bases). In germline, CDR1 is MDHEN, CDR2 SYDVKM. This CDR3 is 13 amino acids long. V dropped 5 bases and J dropped 6 bases, with 12 bases sitting between them. Looking up the rest from reference TRBV28 and TRBJ2-3 gives the full variable domain: DVKVTQSSRYLVKRTGEKVFLECVQDMDHENMFWYRQDPGLGLRLIYFSYDVKMKEKGDIPEGYSVSREKKERFSLILESASTNQTSMYLCASSQTQGDTQYFGPGTRLTVL.

The V and J genes are TRBV20-1 and TRBJ2-1; TRBD1 agrees at 8 bases. The V gene's germline CDR1 is DFQATT and CDR2 SNEGSKA (reference sequence). This CDR3 comprises 16 residues. J was trimmed by 8 bases and V by 0 bases; bases with no gene match: 12. The CDR3 DNA follows: TGCAGTGCTAGAGATCACCTCACAGGGGGTATCCATGAGCAGTTCTTC. Its translation is CSARDHLTGGIHEQFF.

The chain uses TRBV20-1 and TRBJ2-3, with a weak D call TRBD1 (6 bases). Germline CDR1 and CDR2: DFQATT and SNEGSKA (reference sequence). CDR3 length: 15 amino acids. V was clipped by 6 bases and J by 0 bases, with 16 bases between them. As DNA, the CDR3 is TGCAGTGCGGGACACCCTGACACTAGCACAGATACGCAGTATTTT. Protein sequence: CSAGHPDTSTDTQYF.

This rearrangement joins TRBV20-1 to TRBJ2-2; perhaps TRBD2 as D (6 bases). Trimming pared 5 bases from V and 2 bases from J, leaving 12 bases between. This CDR3 is 14 amino acids long. The germline V gene has CDR1 DFQATT and CDR2 SNEGSKA (reference sequence). CDR3 in DNA: TGCAGTGCTCTGGTTAGCGGTAACACCGGGGAGCTGTTTTTT. This gives the protein CSALVSGNTGELFF.

This chain joins TRBV20-1 and TRBJ1-2, with D unclear. This CDR3 has 14 residues. V shed 1 base and J shed 2 bases, with 11 bases lying between them. Per germline, CDR1 DFQATT and CDR2 SNEGSKA (reference sequence). In DNA form, the CDR3 reads TGCAGTGCTAGAGCTGATTTCCCGAACTATGGCTACACCTTC. Amino acids: CSARADFPNYGYTF.

The V gene is TRBV7-9, the J gene TRBJ1-2; unclear D gene. The CDR3 has 14 residues. V lost 1 base, J lost 7 bases, and 13 bases lay in between. The germline gives CDR1 SEHNR, CDR2 FQNEAQ (reference sequence). The CDR3 loop reads CASSLGTVRGGYTF. CDR3 nucleotides: TGTGCCAGCAGCTTAGGTACAGTGAGAGGTGGCTACACCTTC.

The gene calls are TRBV20-1 and TRBJ2-7, with a possible D match to TRBD1 (6 bases). Germline CDR1 DFQATT, CDR2 SNEGSKA (reference sequence). This CDR3 contains 15 residues. Between the trimmed V and J ends, which lost 6 bases and 3 bases, there was a span of 21 bases. The CDR3 nucleotides read TGCAGTGCCCCGGAGGATGGGGGCGTCGGCTACGAGCAGTACTTC. Encoded protein: CSAPEDGGVGYEQYF.

V gene TRBV4-1 combines with J gene TRBJ2-7; TRBD1 aligns across 7 bases. The J call may be incorrect, as the DNA end agrees better with TRBJ2-4. The CDR3 contains 16 residues. The germline CDR1 and CDR2 sequences are MGHRA and YSYEKL. In DNA form, the CDR3 reads TGCGCCAGCAGCCTAGGGCCGACAGGGTTTACGAACATTCAGTACTTC. It codes for CASSLGPTGFTNIQYF.

This clonotype was counted a few times. V is TRBV28 and J is TRBJ2-5, with D unresolved. There are 17 residues in the CDR3. The germline CDR1 and CDR2 sequences are MDHEN and SYDVKM. Between the trimmed V and J ends, which lost 9 bases and 4 bases, there was a span of 27 bases. The CDR3: CASSIPTLPNFSETQYF. CDR3 DNA: TGTGCCAGTAGCATCCCAACTTTACCCAACTTTTCAGAGACCCAGTACTTC. The complete variable domain, with remaining parts taken from reference TRBV28 and TRBJ2-5, reads DVKVTQSSRYLVKRTGEKVFLECVQDMDHENMFWYRQDPGLGLRLIYFSYDVKMKEKGDIPEGYSVSREKKERFSLILESASTNQTSMYLCASSIPTLPNFSETQYFGPGTRLLVL.

The gene calls are TRBV28 and TRBJ2-7, with TRBD1 matching over 12 bases. The length of the CDR3 is 15 residues. With V trimmed by 2 bases and J by 6 bases, 5 bases remained unmatched. Germline V CDR1 and CDR2: MDHEN, SYDVKM. CDR3: CASSLTGQGAVEQYF. The CDR3 DNA is TGTGCCAGCAGTTTAACGGGACAGGGGGCGGTCGAGCAGTACTTC.

Concerning this clonotype itself: The junction departs from germline at one end; a sequencing error may be responsible. The gene calls are TRBV6-2 or TRBV6-3 and TRBJ2-3, with D perhaps matching TRBD2 (5 bases). CDR1 and CDR2 (germline): MNHEY, SVGEGT. The CDR3 totals 16 residues. The CDR3: CTSSQGLLFLSDTQYF. CDR3 DNA: TGTACCAGCAGCCAAGGACTTCTTTTTTTGTCGGATACGCAGTATTTT.

The V gene is TRBV12-5, the J gene TRBJ2-7; 9 nucleotides match TRBD1. From germline, CDR1 is LGHNT and CDR2 FRNRAP. V lost 6 bases and J lost 3; bases outside the gene matches: 9. This CDR3 spans 15 amino acids. CDR3 DNA sequence: TGTGCTAGTGGCCCCGGGACAGGGACCTACTACGAGCAGTACTTC. This translates into CASGPGTGTYYEQYF.